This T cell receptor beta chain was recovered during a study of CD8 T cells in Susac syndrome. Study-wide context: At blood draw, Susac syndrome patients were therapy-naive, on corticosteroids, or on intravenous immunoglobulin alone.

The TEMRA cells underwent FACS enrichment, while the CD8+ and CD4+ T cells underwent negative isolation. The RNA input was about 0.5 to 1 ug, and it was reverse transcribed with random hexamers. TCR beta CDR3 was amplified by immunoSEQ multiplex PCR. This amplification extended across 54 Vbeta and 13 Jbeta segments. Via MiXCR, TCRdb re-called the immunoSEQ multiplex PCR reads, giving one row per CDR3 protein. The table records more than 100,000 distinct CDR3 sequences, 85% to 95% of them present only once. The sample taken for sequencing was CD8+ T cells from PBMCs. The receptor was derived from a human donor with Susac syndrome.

The CDR3 here is CASSGTGWTGELFF. The CDR3 nucleotides read TGTGCCAGCAGCGGGACAGGGTGGACCGGGGAGCTGTTTTTT. The chain links TRBV28 to TRBJ2-2; 9 bases match TRBD1. J lost 5 bases, V lost 6 bases, and 4 bases had no gene match. The CDR3 consists of 14 residues. Germline V gives CDR1 MDHEN, CDR2 SYDVKM. Full variable domain (missing parts from reference TRBV28 and TRBJ2-2): DVKVTQSSRYLVKRTGEKVFLECVQDMDHENMFWYRQDPGLGLRLIYFSYDVKMKEKGDIPEGYSVSREKKERFSLILESASTNQTSMYLCASSGTGWTGELFFGEGSRLTVL.